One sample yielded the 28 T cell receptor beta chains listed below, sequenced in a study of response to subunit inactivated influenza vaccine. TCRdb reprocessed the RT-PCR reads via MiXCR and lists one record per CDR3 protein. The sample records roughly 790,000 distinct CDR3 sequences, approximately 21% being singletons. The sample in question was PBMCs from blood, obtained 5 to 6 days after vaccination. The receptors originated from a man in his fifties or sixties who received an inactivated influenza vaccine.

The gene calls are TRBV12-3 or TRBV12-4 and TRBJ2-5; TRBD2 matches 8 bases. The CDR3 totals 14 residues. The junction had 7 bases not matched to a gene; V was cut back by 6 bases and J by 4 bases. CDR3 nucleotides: TGTGCCAGCAGCCAAGCGGGAGTAGTAGAGACCCAGTACTTC. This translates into CASSQAGVVETQYF.

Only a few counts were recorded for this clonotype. As DNA, the CDR3 is TGTGCCACCAGCAGAGATCCGGTACAAACAGATACGCAGTATTTT. Its protein product is CATSRDPVQTDTQYF. The V gene is TRBV15, the J gene TRBJ2-3; D not resolved. Germline V gene lookup returns CDR1 LNHNV and CDR2 YYDKDF (reference sequence). This CDR3 is 15 amino acids long. The germline V and J ends were trimmed by 0 bases and 3 bases, with 10 bases remaining between them. The full variable domain, completed using reference TRBV15 and TRBJ2-3, is DAMVIQNPRYQVTQFGKPVTLSCSQTLNHNVMYWYQQKSSQAPKLLFHYYDKDFNNEADTPDNFQSRRPNTSFCFLDIRSPGLGDTAMYLCATSRDPVQTDTQYFGPGTRLTVL.

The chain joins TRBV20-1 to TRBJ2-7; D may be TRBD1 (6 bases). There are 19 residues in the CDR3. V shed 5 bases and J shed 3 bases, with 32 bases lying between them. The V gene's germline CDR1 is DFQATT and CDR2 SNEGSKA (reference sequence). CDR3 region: CSARITGTPISPHHYEQYF. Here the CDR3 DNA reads TGCAGTGCTCGCATTACAGGGACGCCTATATCCCCCCACCACTACGAGCAGTACTTC.

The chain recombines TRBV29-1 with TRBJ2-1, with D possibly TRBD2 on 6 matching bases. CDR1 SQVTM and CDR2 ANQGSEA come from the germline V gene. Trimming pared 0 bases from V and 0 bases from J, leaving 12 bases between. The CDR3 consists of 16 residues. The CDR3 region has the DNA TGCAGCGTTGAAGATGGAGGGGAGAGCTCCTACAATGAGCAGTTCTTC. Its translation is CSVEDGGESSYNEQFF.

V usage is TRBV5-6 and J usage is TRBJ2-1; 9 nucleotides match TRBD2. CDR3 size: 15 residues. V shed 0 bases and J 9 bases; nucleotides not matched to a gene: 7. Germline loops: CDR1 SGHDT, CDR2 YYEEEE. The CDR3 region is CASSLGGGGAFEQFF. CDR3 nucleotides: TGTGCCAGCAGCTTGGGTGGCGGGGGGGCCTTTGAGCAGTTCTTC.

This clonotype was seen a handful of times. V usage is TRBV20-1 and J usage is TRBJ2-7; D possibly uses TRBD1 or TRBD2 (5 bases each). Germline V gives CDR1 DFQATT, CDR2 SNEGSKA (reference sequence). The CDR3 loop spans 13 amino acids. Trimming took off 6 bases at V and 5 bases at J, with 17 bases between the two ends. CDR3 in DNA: TGCAGTGCGAGGGACCCCCAGTTGGACGAGCAGTACTTC. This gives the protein CSARDPQLDEQYF.

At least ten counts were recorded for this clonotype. The CDR3 nucleotides are TGTGCCAGCAGCGAATCCGGGGGTTCCTACGAGCAGTACTTC. Translation gives CASSESGGSYEQYF. This chain links TRBV9 with TRBJ2-7, with a possible D match to TRBD2 (6 bases). CDR1 and CDR2 from the germline V gene are SGDLS and YYNGEE. The CDR3 is 14 residues long. V was pared by 3 bases and J by 1 base, with 11 bases between.

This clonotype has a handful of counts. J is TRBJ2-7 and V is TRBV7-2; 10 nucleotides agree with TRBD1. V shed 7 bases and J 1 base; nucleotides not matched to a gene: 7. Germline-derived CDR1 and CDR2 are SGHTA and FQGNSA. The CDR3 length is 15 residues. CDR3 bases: TGTGCCAGCACCCAGACGGGACAGGGGTCCTACGAGCAGTACTTC. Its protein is CASTQTGQGSYEQYF. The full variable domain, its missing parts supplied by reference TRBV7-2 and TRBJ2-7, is GAGVSQSPSNKVTEKGKDVELRCDPISGHTALYWYRQSLGQGLEFLIYFQGNSAPDKSGLPSDRFSAERTGGSVSTLTIQRTQQEDSAVYLCASTQTGQGSYEQYFGPGTRLTVT.

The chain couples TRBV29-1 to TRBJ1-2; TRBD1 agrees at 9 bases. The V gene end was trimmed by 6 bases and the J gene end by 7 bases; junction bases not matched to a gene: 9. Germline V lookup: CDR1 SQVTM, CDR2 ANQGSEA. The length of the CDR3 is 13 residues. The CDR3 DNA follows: TGCAGCGTGAACGTACAGGGGGCTACTGGCTACACCTTC. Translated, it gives CSVNVQGATGYTF. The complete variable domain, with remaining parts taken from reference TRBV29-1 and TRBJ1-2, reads SAVISQKPSRDICQRGTSLTIQCQVDSQVTMMFWYRQQPGQSLTLIATANQGSEATYESGFVIDKFPISRPNLTFSTLTVSNMSPEDSSIYLCSVNVQGATGYTFGSGTRLTVV.

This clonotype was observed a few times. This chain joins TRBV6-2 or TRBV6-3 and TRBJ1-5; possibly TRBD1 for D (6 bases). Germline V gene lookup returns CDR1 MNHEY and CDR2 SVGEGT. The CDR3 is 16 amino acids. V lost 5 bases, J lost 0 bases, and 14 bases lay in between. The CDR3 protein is CASSKPGHYSNQPQHF. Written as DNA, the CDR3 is TGTGCCAGCAGTAAACCGGGACACTATAGCAATCAGCCCCAGCATTTT.

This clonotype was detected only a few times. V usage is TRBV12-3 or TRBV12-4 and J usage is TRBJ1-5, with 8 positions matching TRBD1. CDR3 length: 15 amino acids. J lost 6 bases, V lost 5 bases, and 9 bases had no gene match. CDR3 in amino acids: CASSPTGQGFQPQHF. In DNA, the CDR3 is TGTGCCAGCAGTCCAACAGGACAGGGTTTTCAGCCCCAGCATTTT.

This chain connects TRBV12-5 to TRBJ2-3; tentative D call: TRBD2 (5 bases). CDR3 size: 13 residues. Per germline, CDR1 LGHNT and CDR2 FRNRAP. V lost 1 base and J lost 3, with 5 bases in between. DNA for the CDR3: TGTGCTAGTGGTTTGGGCGGGACAGATACGCAGTATTTT. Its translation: CASGLGGTDTQYF. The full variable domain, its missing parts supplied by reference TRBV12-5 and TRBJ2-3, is DARVTQTPRHKVTEMGQEVTMRCQPILGHNTVFWYRQTMMQGLELLAYFRNRAPLDDSGMPKDRFSAEMPDATLATLKIQPSEPRDSAVYFCASGLGGTDTQYFGPGTRLTVL.

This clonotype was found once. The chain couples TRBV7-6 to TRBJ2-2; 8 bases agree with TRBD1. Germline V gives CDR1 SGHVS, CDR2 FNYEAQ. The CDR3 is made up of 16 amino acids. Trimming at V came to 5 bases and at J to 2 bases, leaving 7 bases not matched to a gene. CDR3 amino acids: CASSPGQGINTGELFF. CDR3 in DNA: TGTGCCAGCAGCCCAGGACAGGGAATCAACACCGGGGAGCTGTTTTTT.

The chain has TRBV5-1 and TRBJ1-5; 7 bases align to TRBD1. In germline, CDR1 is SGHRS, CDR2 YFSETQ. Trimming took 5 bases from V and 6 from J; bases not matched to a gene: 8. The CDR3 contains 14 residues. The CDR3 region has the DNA TGCGCCAGCAGTCAGACAGGGCGGTTTCAGCCCCAGCATTTT. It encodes CASSQTGRFQPQHF.

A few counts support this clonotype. The CDR3 coding sequence is TGTGCCAGCAGCGTGGGACAGGTGGAGACCCAGTACTTC. This codes for CASSVGQVETQYF. J is TRBJ2-5 and V is TRBV7-8; 8 bases are shared with TRBD1. After removal of 5 bases from V and 5 bases from J, the junction contained 4 bases not matched to a gene. This CDR3 comprises 13 residues. Germline V gene sequence: CDR1 SGHVS, CDR2 FQNEAQ.

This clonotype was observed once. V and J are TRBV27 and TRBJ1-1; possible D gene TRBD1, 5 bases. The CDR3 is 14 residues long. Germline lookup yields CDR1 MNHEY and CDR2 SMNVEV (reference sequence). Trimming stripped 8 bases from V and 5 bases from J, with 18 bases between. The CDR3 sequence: CASGRAGGGTEAFF. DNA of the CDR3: TGTGCCAGCGGACGGGCAGGCGGGGGAACTGAAGCTTTCTTT.

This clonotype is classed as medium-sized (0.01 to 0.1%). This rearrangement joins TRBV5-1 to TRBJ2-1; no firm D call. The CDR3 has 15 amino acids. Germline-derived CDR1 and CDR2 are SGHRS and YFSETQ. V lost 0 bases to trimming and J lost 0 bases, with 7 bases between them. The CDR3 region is CASSLDGSSYNEQFF. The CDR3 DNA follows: TGCGCCAGCAGCTTGGATGGCAGCTCCTACAATGAGCAGTTCTTC.

The CDR3 coding sequence is TGCGCCAGCAGGGGGCCGCTAGCGGGGTACGAGCAGTACTTC. As protein: CASRGPLAGYEQYF. This rearrangement joins TRBV5-1 to TRBJ2-7; 9 nucleotides align to TRBD2. Trimming cost V 5 bases and J 4 bases; bases outside gene matches: 7. The CDR3 consists of 14 residues. Germline CDR1 reads SGHRS; CDR2 reads YFSETQ.

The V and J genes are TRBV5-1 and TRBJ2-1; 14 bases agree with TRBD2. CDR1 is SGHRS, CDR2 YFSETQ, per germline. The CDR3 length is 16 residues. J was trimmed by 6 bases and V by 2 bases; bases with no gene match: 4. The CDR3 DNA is TGCGCCAGCAGCTTTTTCGGGACTAGCGGGAGCAATGAGCAGTTCTTC. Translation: CASSFFGTSGSNEQFF.

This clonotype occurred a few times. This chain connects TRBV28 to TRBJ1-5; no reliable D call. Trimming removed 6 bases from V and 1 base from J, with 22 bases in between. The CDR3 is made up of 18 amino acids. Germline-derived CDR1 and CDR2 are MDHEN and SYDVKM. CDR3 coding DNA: TGTGCCAGCAGCTCTGTTCTAGGACGGTCTGTCAGCAATCAGCCCCAGCATTTT. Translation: CASSSVLGRSVSNQPQHF. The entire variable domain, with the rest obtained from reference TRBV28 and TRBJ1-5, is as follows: DVKVTQSSRYLVKRTGEKVFLECVQDMDHENMFWYRQDPGLGLRLIYFSYDVKMKEKGDIPEGYSVSREKKERFSLILESASTNQTSMYLCASSSVLGRSVSNQPQHFGDGTRLSIL.

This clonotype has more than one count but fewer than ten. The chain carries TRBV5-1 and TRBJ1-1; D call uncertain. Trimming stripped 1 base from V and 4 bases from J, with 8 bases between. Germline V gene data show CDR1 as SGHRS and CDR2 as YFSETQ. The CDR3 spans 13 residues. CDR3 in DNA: TGCGCCAGCAGCTTGTGGGCAGGCACTGAAGCTTTCTTT. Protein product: CASSLWAGTEAFF.

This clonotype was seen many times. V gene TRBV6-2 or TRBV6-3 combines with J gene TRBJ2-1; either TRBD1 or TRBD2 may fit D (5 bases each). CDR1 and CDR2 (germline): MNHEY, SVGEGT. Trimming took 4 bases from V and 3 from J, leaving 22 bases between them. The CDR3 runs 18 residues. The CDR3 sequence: CASSFPLGTPTFYNEQFF. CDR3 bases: TGTGCCAGCAGTTTCCCCCTCGGGACGCCAACCTTCTACAATGAGCAGTTCTTC.

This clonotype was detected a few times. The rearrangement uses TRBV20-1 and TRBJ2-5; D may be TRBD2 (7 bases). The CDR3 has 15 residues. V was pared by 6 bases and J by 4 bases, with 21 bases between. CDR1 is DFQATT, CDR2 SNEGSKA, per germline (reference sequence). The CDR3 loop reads CSAPAWGGPRETQYF. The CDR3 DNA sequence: TGCAGTGCCCCAGCGTGGGGGGGGCCGAGAGAGACCCAGTACTTC.

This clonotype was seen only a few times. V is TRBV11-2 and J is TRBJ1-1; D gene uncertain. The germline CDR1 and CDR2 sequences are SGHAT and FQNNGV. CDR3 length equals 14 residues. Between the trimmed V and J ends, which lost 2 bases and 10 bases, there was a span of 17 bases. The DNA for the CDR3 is TGTGCCAGCAGCTTAAAGGCCAATGCCGCGGGAGCTTTCTTT. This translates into CASSLKANAAGAFF. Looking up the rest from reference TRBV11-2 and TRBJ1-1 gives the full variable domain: EAGVAQSPRYKIIEKRQSVAFWCNPISGHATLYWYQQILGQGPKLLIQFQNNGVVDDSQLPKDRFSAERLKGVDSTLKIQPAKLEDSAVYLCASSLKANAAGAFFGQGTRLTVV.

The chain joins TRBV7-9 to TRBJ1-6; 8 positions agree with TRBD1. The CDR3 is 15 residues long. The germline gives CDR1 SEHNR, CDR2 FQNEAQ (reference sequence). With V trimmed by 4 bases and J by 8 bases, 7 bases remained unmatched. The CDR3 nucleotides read TGTGCCAGCAGCTCCGGACAGGGAGGCGATTCACCCCTCCACTTT. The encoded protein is CASSSGQGGDSPLHF.

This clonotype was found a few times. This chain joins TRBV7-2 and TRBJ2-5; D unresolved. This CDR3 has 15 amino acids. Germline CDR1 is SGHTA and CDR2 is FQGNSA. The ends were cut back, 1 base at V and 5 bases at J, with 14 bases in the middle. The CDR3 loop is CASSLVPLGRETQYF. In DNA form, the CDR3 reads TGTGCCAGCAGCTTAGTGCCTTTAGGGCGGGAGACCCAGTACTTC.

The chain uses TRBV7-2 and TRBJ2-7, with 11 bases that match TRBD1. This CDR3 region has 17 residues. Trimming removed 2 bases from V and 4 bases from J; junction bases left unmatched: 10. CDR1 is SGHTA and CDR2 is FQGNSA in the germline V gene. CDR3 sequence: CASSLFGTGTGGYEQYF. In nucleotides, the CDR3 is TGTGCCAGCAGCTTATTCGGGACCGGGACAGGGGGATACGAGCAGTACTTC.

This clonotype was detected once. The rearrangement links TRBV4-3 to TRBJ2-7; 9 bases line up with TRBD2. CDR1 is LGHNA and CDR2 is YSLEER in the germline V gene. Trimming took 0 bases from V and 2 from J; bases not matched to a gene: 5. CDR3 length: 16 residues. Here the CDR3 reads CASSQEAGGFPYEQYF. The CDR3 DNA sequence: TGCGCCAGCAGCCAAGAAGCGGGGGGCTTCCCCTACGAGCAGTACTTC.